The clone carrying this T cell receptor beta chain is a singleton in its sample. Germline values: CDR1 KGHSH, CDR2 LQKENI. V was pared by 3 bases and J by 1 base, with 5 bases of the junction left unmatched. This CDR3 region has 16 residues. Repertoires were generated with immunoSEQ multiplex PCR, while TCRdb's copy carries only in-frame clones and drops some. The table lists around 60,000 clones, around nine tenths of them singletons, with 0.77% in the top ten. This record comes from a study of OX40 agonist ivuxolimab in advanced cancers. Study-wide background: Age averaged around 58 years (range about 23 to 85), and around 87% were male.

The sequencing here drew on CD4+ or CD8+ T cells sorted from blood, taken in a trial of the OX40 agonist ivuxolimab. The clonotype was recovered from an adult with an advanced solid tumor such as melanoma, head and neck, liver or kidney cancer. J is TRBJ2-3 and V is TRBV18, with TRBD2 matching 9 bases. As DNA, the CDR3 is TGTGCCAGCTCACCCTTAGCGGGAGTGGGCACAGATACGCAGTATTTT. It yields the protein CASSPLAGVGTDTQYF.